Listed below are T cell receptor beta chains from one sample, sequenced in a study of T cell responses to AZD1222 COVID-19 vaccine. Profiled with immunoSEQ multiplex PCR; TCRdb holds only in-frame clones, not every one. The sample holds about 90,000 clones; around 85% are singletons and the top ten take 4.5%. The sample in question was peripheral blood, obtained 28 days after the second AZD1222 dose. The receptors were sampled from an adult who received the AZD1222 COVID-19 vaccine. CDR3s include the opening cysteine and the closing phenylalanine or tryptophan. Each record gives: D gene, V gene, clone size, J gene, CDR3 protein, CDR3 DNA. A D gene is named only where the DNA matches it firmly. Size is omitted from some rows. Given values are once, few, many or a class for expanded clones.

d_gene: TRBD1
v_gene: TRBV6-2/TRBV6-3
abundance: -
j_gene: TRBJ1-1
CDR3aa: CASSYSSGTVNTEAFF
CDR3nt: TGTGCCAGCAGTTACTCCTCCGGGACAGTGAACACTGAAGCTTTCTTT

d_gene: TRBD2
v_gene: TRBV4-2
abundance: once
j_gene: TRBJ2-7
CDR3aa: CASSQERRGVSLTAYVYEQYF
CDR3nt: TGTGCCAGCAGCCAAGAACGGCGGGGGGTGTCTCTAACTGCCTATGTTTACGAGCAGTACTTC

d_gene: TRBD1
v_gene: TRBV6-5
abundance: -
j_gene: TRBJ2-3
CDR3aa: CASSYGDRGTDTQYF
CDR3nt: TGTGCCAGCAGTTACGGGGACAGAGGCACAGATACGCAGTATTTT

d_gene: -
v_gene: TRBV3-1/TRBV3-2
abundance: few
j_gene: TRBJ2-6
CDR3aa: CASSFLGANVLTF
CDR3nt: TGTGCCAGCAGCTTCCTGGGGGCCAACGTCCTGACTTTC

d_gene: -
v_gene: TRBV7-9
abundance: -
j_gene: TRBJ2-2
CDR3aa: CASSDTGRTATGELFF
CDR3nt: TGTGCCAGCAGCGACACCGGCCGGACGGCCACCGGGGAGCTGTTTTTT

d_gene: -
v_gene: TRBV28
abundance: -
j_gene: TRBJ2-5
CDR3aa: CASTLGDGHQETQYF
CDR3nt: TGTGCCAGCACCCTAGGGGACGGACACCAAGAGACCCAGTACTTC

d_gene: TRBD2
v_gene: TRBV7-2
abundance: few
j_gene: TRBJ2-3
CDR3aa: CASSSLAGRMDTQYF
CDR3nt: TGTGCCAGCAGCTCTCTAGCGGGGAGGATGGATACGCAGTATTTT

d_gene: TRBD1
v_gene: TRBV14
abundance: -
j_gene: TRBJ2-7
CDR3aa: CASSPRDRGNEQYF
CDR3nt: TGTGCCAGCAGCCCCCGGGACAGGGGTAACGAGCAGTACTTC

d_gene: -
v_gene: TRBV7-2
abundance: -
j_gene: TRBJ1-5
CDR3aa: CASSTGSLLQHF
CDR3nt: TGTGCCAGCAGCACCGGCTCGCTTCTTCAGCATTTT

d_gene: -
v_gene: TRBV5-6
abundance: -
j_gene: TRBJ1-1
CDR3aa: CASSLSPVLNTEAFF
CDR3nt: TGTGCCAGCAGCTTGTCACCAGTCCTGAACACTGAAGCTTTCTTT

d_gene: TRBD1
v_gene: TRBV7-9
abundance: -
j_gene: TRBJ2-5
CDR3aa: CASSLSGTGQQETQYF
CDR3nt: TGTGCCAGCAGCTTATCCGGGACAGGACAACAAGAGACCCAGTACTTC

d_gene: -
v_gene: TRBV7-9
abundance: -
j_gene: TRBJ2-5
CDR3aa: CASSLDQETQYF
CDR3nt: TGTGCCAGCAGCTTAGACCAAGAGACCCAGTACTTC

d_gene: -
v_gene: TRBV15
abundance: -
j_gene: TRBJ1-6
CDR3aa: CATSSLARMPLHF
CDR3nt: TGTGCCACCAGCAGTCTTGCGAGGATGCCCCTCCACTTT

d_gene: TRBD2
v_gene: TRBV19
abundance: -
j_gene: TRBJ2-7
CDR3aa: CASSPLAGGYEQYF
CDR3nt: TGTGCCAGTAGTCCCCTAGCGGGAGGCTACGAGCAGTACTTC

d_gene: -
v_gene: TRBV4-1
abundance: few
j_gene: TRBJ1-6
CDR3aa: CASSQEPGPLHF
CDR3nt: TGCGCCAGCAGCCAAGAACCCGGACCCCTCCACTTT

d_gene: -
v_gene: TRBV4-3
abundance: -
j_gene: TRBJ1-2
CDR3aa: CASSQEEAVYGYTF
CDR3nt: TGCGCCAGCAGCCAAGAGGAGGCAGTCTATGGCTACACCTTC

d_gene: TRBD1
v_gene: TRBV5-4
abundance: -
j_gene: TRBJ2-7
CDR3aa: CASSPGTVSSYEQYF
CDR3nt: TGTGCCAGCAGCCCCGGGACAGTGAGCTCCTACGAGCAGTACTTC

d_gene: TRBD1
v_gene: TRBV7-2
abundance: once
j_gene: TRBJ2-7
CDR3aa: CASSLDTGASSYEQYF
CDR3nt: TGTGCCAGCAGCTTAGACACAGGGGCCAGCTCCTACGAGCAGTACTTC

d_gene: -
v_gene: TRBV24-1
abundance: -
j_gene: TRBJ2-1
CDR3aa: CATSDGLNYYNEQFF
CDR3nt: TGTGCCACCAGTGATGGGTTGAACTACTACAATGAGCAGTTCTTC

d_gene: TRBD2
v_gene: TRBV7-9
abundance: -
j_gene: TRBJ2-1
CDR3aa: CASRSSGTSGNEQFF
CDR3nt: TGTGCCAGCAGGAGCTCCGGGACTAGCGGGAATGAGCAGTTCTTC

d_gene: -
v_gene: TRBV6-1
abundance: -
j_gene: TRBJ1-2
CDR3aa: CASSEEVIGRDHLGYTF
CDR3nt: TGTGCCAGCAGTGAAGAGGTGATCGGCAGGGACCATCTTGGCTACACCTTC

d_gene: -
v_gene: TRBV6-7
abundance: -
j_gene: TRBJ2-3
CDR3aa: CASSYPQAGDLTTDTQYF
CDR3nt: TGTGCCAGCAGTTACCCGCAGGCCGGGGACCTAACCACAGATACGCAGTATTTT

d_gene: TRBD1
v_gene: TRBV7-8
abundance: -
j_gene: TRBJ2-2
CDR3aa: CASSRTGNTGELFF
CDR3nt: TGTGCCAGCAGCCGGACAGGCAACACCGGGGAGCTGTTTTTT

d_gene: -
v_gene: TRBV30
abundance: -
j_gene: TRBJ2-4
CDR3aa: CAWSVQNIQYF
CDR3nt: TGTGCCTGGAGTGTACAAAACATTCAGTACTTC

d_gene: -
v_gene: TRBV30
abundance: -
j_gene: TRBJ1-4
CDR3aa: CAWRSRGNEKLFF
CDR3nt: TGTGCCTGGAGGTCCCGGGGTAATGAAAAACTGTTTTTT

d_gene: -
v_gene: TRBV6-2/TRBV6-3
abundance: -
j_gene: TRBJ2-7
CDR3aa: CASSYVAYEQYF
CDR3nt: TGTGCCAGCAGTTACGTCGCCTACGAGCAGTACTTC

d_gene: TRBD1
v_gene: TRBV3-1/TRBV3-2
abundance: -
j_gene: TRBJ1-2
CDR3aa: CASSQGGQGAFGYTF
CDR3nt: TGTGCCAGCAGCCAGGGTGGACAGGGGGCTTTTGGCTACACCTTC

d_gene: -
v_gene: TRBV5-1
abundance: -
j_gene: TRBJ2-2
CDR3aa: CASSLDGVLAGELFF
CDR3nt: TGCGCCAGCAGCTTGGATGGGGTTTTGGCCGGGGAGCTGTTTTTT

d_gene: -
v_gene: TRBV11-2
abundance: -
j_gene: TRBJ1-1
CDR3aa: CASSLRSVGKNTEAFF
CDR3nt: TGTGCCAGCAGCTTAAGGTCGGTAGGGAAAAACACTGAAGCTTTCTTT

d_gene: -
v_gene: TRBV18
abundance: -
j_gene: TRBJ1-1
CDR3aa: CASSPPPGDTEAFF
CDR3nt: TGTGCCAGCTCACCCCCCCCCGGGGACACTGAAGCTTTCTTT

d_gene: TRBD1
v_gene: TRBV10-3
abundance: -
j_gene: TRBJ1-1
CDR3aa: CATSDRGQTEAFF
CDR3nt: TGTGCCACCTCTGACAGGGGCCAGACTGAAGCTTTCTTT

d_gene: -
v_gene: TRBV14
abundance: -
j_gene: TRBJ2-6
CDR3aa: CASSQIGTTRANVLTF
CDR3nt: TGTGCCAGCAGCCAGATCGGGACAACCCGGGCCAACGTCCTGACTTTC

d_gene: -
v_gene: TRBV12-3/TRBV12-4
abundance: -
j_gene: TRBJ2-7
CDR3aa: CAGRRQSYEQYF
CDR3nt: TGTGCCGGCAGAAGACAGAGCTACGAGCAGTACTTC

d_gene: TRBD1
v_gene: TRBV10-2
abundance: -
j_gene: TRBJ1-1
CDR3aa: CASNNRGGSTEAFF
CDR3nt: TGCGCCAGCAATAACAGGGGGGGGAGCACTGAAGCTTTCTTT

d_gene: -
v_gene: TRBV27
abundance: once
j_gene: TRBJ2-7
CDR3aa: CASTYLNEQYF
CDR3nt: TGTGCCAGCACCTATCTGAACGAGCAGTACTTC

d_gene: -
v_gene: TRBV5-8
abundance: -
j_gene: TRBJ2-2
CDR3aa: CASGQTGRTGELFF
CDR3nt: TGTGCCAGCGGCCAAACAGGGAGGACCGGGGAGCTGTTTTTT

d_gene: -
v_gene: TRBV6-5
abundance: -
j_gene: TRBJ2-1
CDR3aa: CASSYAGQFPYNEQFF
CDR3nt: TGTGCCAGCAGTTACGCCGGACAGTTCCCCTACAATGAGCAGTTCTTC